The 13 T cell receptor beta chains given below trace back to one sample, sequenced in a study of CD8 T cells in ankylosing spondylitis (dated by TCRdb to about 2017). Overall study results and their limits: Blood from ankylosing spondylitis patients appeared to be characterized by a TCR beta motif made up of fewer than ten highly homologous amino acid variants.

Library construction relied on 5' RACE. The sequencer listed for this sample is Illumina HiSeq 2500. The public reads were reanalyzed by TCRdb: fastp trimming at Q25, MiXCR alignment, in-frame beta chains only. Rows matching on CDR3 protein sequence are summarized as one entry with the most common DNA and genes. The sample records fewer than 400,000 distinct CDR3 sequences, 7.5% to 9% of which are singletons. The ten largest clonotypes hold roughly 15% of the sample. For these TCRs, the target antigens are not known. The sample comprised blood, either unsorted or a sorted T cell fraction (not recorded which). Every receptor here comes from a male donor with ankylosing spondylitis.

The CDR3 region is CASSRDRVNYGYTF. For the CDR3, the DNA is TGTGCCAGCAGCCGGGACAGGGTTAACTATGGCTACACCTTC. The chain couples TRBV9 to TRBJ1-2; 9 bases are shared with TRBD1. The length of the CDR3 is 14 residues. J lost 1 base, V lost 4 bases, and 2 bases had no gene match. Germline CDR1 and CDR2: SGDLS and YYNGEE.

The V gene is TRBV3-1, the J gene TRBJ2-7; a weak D match, TRBD1 (5 bases). V shed 0 bases and J shed 3 bases, with 12 bases lying between them. The CDR3 is 15 amino acids. In germline, CDR1 is LGHDT, CDR2 YNNKEL (reference sequence). CDR3: CASSQEGRNNYEQYF. CDR3 coding DNA: TGTGCCAGCAGCCAAGAGGGGCGGAACAACTACGAGCAGTACTTC.

The sample holds many counts of this clonotype. Mismatch with germline at one junction end may stem from a read error. The V call is TRBV12-3 or TRBV12-4, the J call TRBJ2-1, with a tentative D call TRBD2 (7 bases). The CDR3 has 12 amino acids. CDR3 in amino acids: CASSLGGDEQFF. In DNA form, the CDR3 reads TGTGCCAGCAGCTTAGGGGGGGATGAGCAGTTCTTC.

The CDR3 DNA reads TGTGCCATCAGTGACAGGGACTGGGCCTACAATGAGCAGTTCTTC. It specifies CAISDRDWAYNEQFF. The rearrangement links TRBV10-3 to TRBJ2-1, with a weak D call TRBD2 (6 bases). Trimming removed 3 bases at V and 2 bases at J, with 11 bases between. This CDR3 has 15 residues. Germline CDR1 ENHRY, CDR2 SYGVKD.

The rearrangement links TRBV4-2 to TRBJ2-7; the D is unclear. V was pared by 0 bases and J by 3 bases, with 18 bases between. Germline values: CDR1 LGHNA, CDR2 YNFKEQ. The CDR3 totals 17 residues. The CDR3 sequence: CASSQEERRDTGYEQYF. In nucleotides, the CDR3 is TGTGCCAGCAGCCAAGAGGAAAGGCGAGATACGGGCTACGAGCAGTACTTC.

In DNA form, the CDR3 reads TGCGCCAGCAGCGCGGACAGTGCCGGGGCCAACGTCCTGACTTTC. It translates to CASSADSAGANVLTF. The chain joins TRBV5-1 to TRBJ2-6; weak D call: TRBD1 (6 bases). Trimming took 4 bases from V and 4 from J, leaving 12 bases between them. The CDR3 is 15 residues long. The germline V gene encodes CDR1 SGHRS and CDR2 YFSETQ.

This clonotype turned up a few times. V gene TRBV20-1 combines with J gene TRBJ2-1; tentatively, D is TRBD1 (7 bases). The CDR3 spans 12 residues. The germline gives CDR1 DFQATT, CDR2 SNEGSKA (reference sequence). V lost 5 bases to trimming and J lost 9 bases, with 14 bases between them. CDR3 in DNA: TGCAGTGCTGCCCAGGGGGGCCGTGAGCAGTTCTTC. It specifies CSAAQGGREQFF.

V and J are TRBV12-3 or TRBV12-4 and TRBJ2-7; TRBD2 might be the D (5 bases). The CDR3 extends over 12 amino acids. Trimming shortened V by 2 bases and J by 9 bases, and 11 bases separated the two germline ends. CDR3 in amino acids: CASSLMGDGQYF. CDR3 bases: TGTGCCAGCAGTTTAATGGGAGACGGGCAGTACTTC.

The chain carries TRBV20-1 and TRBJ2-5; the match to TRBD1 covers 9 bases. The V gene end was trimmed by 6 bases and the J gene end by 4 bases; junction bases not matched to a gene: 6. Germline CDR1 DFQATT, CDR2 SNEGSKA (reference sequence). The CDR3 sequence is 13 residues long. CDR3 residues: CSATRQGGETQYF. The CDR3 nucleotides read TGCAGTGCAACCCGACAGGGGGGAGAGACCCAGTACTTC.

This clonotype has just a few counts. The chain links TRBV13 to TRBJ1-3; D not resolved. This CDR3 region has 15 residues. V lost 5 bases and J 0 bases, leaving 11 bases between the germline ends. Germline V gives CDR1 PRHDT, CDR2 FYEKMQ (reference sequence). The CDR3 DNA reads TGTGCCAGCAGCCTCCCACAGAGCTCTGGAAACACCATATATTTT. This gives the protein CASSLPQSSGNTIYF.

This rearrangement joins TRBV3-1 to TRBJ2-7; weak D call: TRBD2 (6 bases). The CDR3 has 15 amino acids. V lost 4 bases to trimming and J lost 0 bases, with 13 bases between them. The V gene's germline CDR1 is LGHDT and CDR2 YNNKEL (reference sequence). The CDR3 DNA is TGTGCCAGCAGCCGAGGTCCTAGCGACTCCTACGAGCAGTACTTC. Its translation is CASSRGPSDSYEQYF.

There are many counts of this clonotype. The V and J genes are TRBV29-1 and TRBJ1-5; the D gene is possibly TRBD1 (5 bases). Germline assignment: CDR1 SQVTM and CDR2 ANQGSEA. The V end lost 4 bases, the J end lost 4 bases, and 8 bases lay between the germline ends. The CDR3 has 12 residues. CDR3 sequence (DNA): TGCAGCGTTGGGGGCCAAAATCAGCCCCAGCATTTT. Amino acid sequence: CSVGGQNQPQHF.

The chain combines TRBV29-1 with TRBJ2-3; no reliable D call. CDR3 length: 12 residues. The ends were cut back, 5 bases at V and 4 bases at J, with 10 bases in the middle. The germline V gene has CDR1 SQVTM and CDR2 ANQGSEA. Here the CDR3 DNA reads TGCAGCGTTTCCCGGGTTCCAGATACGCAGTATTTT. It codes for CSVSRVPDTQYF.